This T cell receptor beta chain was captured by sequencing in a study of blood T cells in healthy people across ages. The study's findings and limits: There was no known CMV status for donors, so expanded clonotype changes were possibly confounded.

Trimming removed 4 bases from V and 0 bases from J, with 6 bases in between. This CDR3 region has 13 residues. Germline V lookup: CDR1 LNHDA, CDR2 SQIVND (reference sequence). Every donor contributed around 10 milliliters of peripheral blood by blood draw. Samples each had at least 5 micrograms of total RNA extracted. A sample-barcoded 5' primer and a J-beta primer mix were used in a second PCR of roughly 7 to 11 cycles. One entry per CDR3 protein, called by TCRdb with MiXCR from the 5' RACE reads. The sample has roughly 800,000 distinct CDR3 sequences, 58% seen once. As to this clonotype: Antigen unknown.

The receptor was isolated from a man in his thirties or forties in good health. This rearrangement joins TRBV19 to TRBJ2-5, with no clear D. Input material: blood. CDR3 coding DNA: TGTGCCAGTAGTAGATCCAACCAAGAGACCCAGTACTTC. Translation gives CASSRSNQETQYF. Based on the CDR3 plus reference TRBV19 and TRBJ2-5, the full variable domain is DGGITQSPKYLFRKEGQNVTLSCEQNLNHDAMYWYRQDPGQGLRLIYYSQIVNDFQKGDIAEGYSVSREKKESFPLTVTSAQKNPTAFYLCASSRSNQETQYFGPGTRLLVL.